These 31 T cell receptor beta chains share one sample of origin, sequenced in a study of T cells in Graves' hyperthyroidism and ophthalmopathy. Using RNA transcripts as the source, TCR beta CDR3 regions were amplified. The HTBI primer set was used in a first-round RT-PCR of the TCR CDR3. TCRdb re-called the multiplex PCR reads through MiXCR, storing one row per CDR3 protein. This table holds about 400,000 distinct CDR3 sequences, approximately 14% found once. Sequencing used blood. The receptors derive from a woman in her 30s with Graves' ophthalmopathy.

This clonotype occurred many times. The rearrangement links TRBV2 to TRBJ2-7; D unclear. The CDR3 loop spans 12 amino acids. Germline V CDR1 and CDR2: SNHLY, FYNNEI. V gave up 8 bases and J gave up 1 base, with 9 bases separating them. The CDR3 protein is CASLGQSYEQYF. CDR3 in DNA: TGTGCCAGCTTAGGGCAATCCTACGAGCAGTACTTC.

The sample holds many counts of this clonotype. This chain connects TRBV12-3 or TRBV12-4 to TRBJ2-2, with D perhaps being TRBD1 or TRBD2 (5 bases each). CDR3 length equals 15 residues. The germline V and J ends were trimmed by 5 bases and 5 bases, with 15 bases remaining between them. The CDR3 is CASSPGTLSTGELFF. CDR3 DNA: TGTGCCAGCAGTCCGGGGACGCTCAGTACCGGGGAGCTGTTTTTT.

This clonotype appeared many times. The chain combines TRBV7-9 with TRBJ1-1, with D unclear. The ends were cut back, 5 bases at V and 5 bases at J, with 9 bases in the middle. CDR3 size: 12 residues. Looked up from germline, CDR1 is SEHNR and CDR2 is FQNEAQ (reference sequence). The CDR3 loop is CASSPGRTEAFF. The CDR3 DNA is TGTGCCAGCAGCCCGGGTAGGACTGAAGCTTTCTTT.

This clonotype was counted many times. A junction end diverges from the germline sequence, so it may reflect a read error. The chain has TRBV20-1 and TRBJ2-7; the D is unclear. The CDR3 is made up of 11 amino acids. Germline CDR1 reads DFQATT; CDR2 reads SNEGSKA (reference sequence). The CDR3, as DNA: TGCAGTGCCAAGAGGACGGACGAGCAGTGCTTC. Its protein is CSAKRTDEQCF.

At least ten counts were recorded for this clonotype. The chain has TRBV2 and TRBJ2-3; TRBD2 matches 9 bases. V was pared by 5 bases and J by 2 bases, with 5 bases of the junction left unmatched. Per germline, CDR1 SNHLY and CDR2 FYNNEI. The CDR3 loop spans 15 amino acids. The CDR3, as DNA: TGTGCCAGCAGTCTACGACTAGCGGACACAGATACGCAGTATTTT. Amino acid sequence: CASSLRLADTDTQYF.

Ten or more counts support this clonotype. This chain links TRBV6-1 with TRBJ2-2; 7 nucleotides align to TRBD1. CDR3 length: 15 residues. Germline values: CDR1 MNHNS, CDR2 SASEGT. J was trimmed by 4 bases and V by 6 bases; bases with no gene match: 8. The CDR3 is CASRTTRQGTGELFF. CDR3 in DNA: TGTGCCAGCAGAACAACCAGACAGGGCACCGGGGAGCTGTTTTTT.

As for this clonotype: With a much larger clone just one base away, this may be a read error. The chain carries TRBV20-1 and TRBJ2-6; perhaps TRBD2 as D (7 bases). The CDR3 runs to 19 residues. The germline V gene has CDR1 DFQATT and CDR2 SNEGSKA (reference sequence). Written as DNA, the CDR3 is TGCAGTGCTAGAGTTGAGGGCCGCGGGGGCCTCTCTGGGGCCAACTTCCTGACTTTC. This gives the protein CSARVEGRGGLSGANFLTF.

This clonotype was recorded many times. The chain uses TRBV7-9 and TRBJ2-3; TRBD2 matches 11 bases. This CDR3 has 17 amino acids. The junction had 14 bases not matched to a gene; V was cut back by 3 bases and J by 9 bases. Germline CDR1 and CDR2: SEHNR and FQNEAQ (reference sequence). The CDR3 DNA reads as TGTGCCAGCAGCTTCCATCGGAGGGCTAGCGGGGGGTTGACGCAGTATTTT. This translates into CASSFHRRASGGLTQYF.

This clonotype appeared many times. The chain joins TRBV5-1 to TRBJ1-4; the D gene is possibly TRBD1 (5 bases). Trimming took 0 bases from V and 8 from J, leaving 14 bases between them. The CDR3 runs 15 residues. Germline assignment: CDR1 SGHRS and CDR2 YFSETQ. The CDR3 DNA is TGCGCCAGCAGCTTGGTCGGACAACCGGGCGAAAAACTGTTTTTT. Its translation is CASSLVGQPGEKLFF.

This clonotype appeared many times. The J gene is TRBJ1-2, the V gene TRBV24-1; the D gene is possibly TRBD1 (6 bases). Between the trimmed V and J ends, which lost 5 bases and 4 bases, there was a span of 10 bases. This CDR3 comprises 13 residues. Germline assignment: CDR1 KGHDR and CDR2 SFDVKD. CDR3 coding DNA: TGTGCCACCAGTGCAGGGGCGTTCTATGGCTACACCTTC. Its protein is CATSAGAFYGYTF.

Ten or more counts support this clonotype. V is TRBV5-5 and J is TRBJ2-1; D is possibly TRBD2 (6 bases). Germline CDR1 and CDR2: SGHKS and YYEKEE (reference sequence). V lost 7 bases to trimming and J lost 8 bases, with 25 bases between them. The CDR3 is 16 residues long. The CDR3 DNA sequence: TGTGCCAGCCGATTTGCGGAGGGAAACAGCGTCGATGAGCAGTTCTTC. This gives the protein CASRFAEGNSVDEQFF.

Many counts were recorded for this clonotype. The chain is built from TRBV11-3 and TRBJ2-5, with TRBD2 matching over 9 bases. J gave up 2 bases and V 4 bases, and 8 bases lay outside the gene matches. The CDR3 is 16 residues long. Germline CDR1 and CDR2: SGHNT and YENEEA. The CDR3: CASSSYSGGRQETQYF. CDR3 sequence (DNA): TGTGCCAGCAGCTCATATAGCGGGGGTCGGCAAGAGACCCAGTACTTC.

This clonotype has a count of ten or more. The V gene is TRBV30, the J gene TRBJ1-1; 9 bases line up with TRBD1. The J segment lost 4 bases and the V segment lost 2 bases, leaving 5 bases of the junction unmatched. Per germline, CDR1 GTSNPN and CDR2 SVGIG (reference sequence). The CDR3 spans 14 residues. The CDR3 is CAWSTGTGTTEAFF. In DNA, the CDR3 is TGTGCCTGGAGTACGGGGACAGGGACCACTGAAGCTTTCTTT.

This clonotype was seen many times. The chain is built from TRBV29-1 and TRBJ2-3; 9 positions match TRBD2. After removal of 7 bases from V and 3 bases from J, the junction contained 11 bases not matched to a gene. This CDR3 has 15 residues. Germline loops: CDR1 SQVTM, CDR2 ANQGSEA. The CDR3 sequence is CSGIGLAGETDTQYF. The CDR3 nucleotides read TGCAGCGGGATCGGATTAGCGGGGGAGACAGATACGCAGTATTTT.

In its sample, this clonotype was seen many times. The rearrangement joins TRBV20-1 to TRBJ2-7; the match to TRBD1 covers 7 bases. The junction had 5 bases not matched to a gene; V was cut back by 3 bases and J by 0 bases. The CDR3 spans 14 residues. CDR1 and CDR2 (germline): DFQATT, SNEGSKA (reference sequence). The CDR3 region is CSARRQGSSYEQYF. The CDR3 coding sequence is TGCAGTGCTAGGAGACAGGGTAGCTCCTACGAGCAGTACTTC.

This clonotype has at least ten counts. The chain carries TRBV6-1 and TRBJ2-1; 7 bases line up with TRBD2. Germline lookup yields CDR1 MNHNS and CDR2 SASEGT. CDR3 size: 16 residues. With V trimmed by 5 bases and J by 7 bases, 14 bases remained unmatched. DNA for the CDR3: TGTGCCAGCAGTTCGTTGCGGGGGACCCTGGAAAATGAGCAGTTCTTC. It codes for CASSSLRGTLENEQFF.

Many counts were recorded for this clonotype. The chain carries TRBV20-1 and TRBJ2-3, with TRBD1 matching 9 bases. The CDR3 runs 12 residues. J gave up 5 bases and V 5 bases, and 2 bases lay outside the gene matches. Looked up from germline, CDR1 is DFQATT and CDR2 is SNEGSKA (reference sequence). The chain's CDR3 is CSAGQGRDTQYF. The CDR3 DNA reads TGCAGTGCTGGACAGGGGAGAGATACGCAGTATTTT.

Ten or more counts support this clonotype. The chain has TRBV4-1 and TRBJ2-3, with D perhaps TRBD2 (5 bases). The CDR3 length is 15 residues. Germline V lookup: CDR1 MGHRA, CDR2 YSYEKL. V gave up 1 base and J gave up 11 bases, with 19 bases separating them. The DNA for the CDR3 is TGCGCCAGCAGCCAAGTCGTTGGGAAAAGTCGGGAGCAGTATTTT. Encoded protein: CASSQVVGKSREQYF.

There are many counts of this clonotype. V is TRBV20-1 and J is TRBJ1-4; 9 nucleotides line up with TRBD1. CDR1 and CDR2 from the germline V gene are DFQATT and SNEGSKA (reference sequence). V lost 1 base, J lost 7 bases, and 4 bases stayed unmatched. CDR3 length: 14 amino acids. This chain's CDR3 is CSARVQGAGEKLFF. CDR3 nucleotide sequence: TGCAGTGCTAGAGTACAGGGGGCTGGTGAAAAACTGTTTTTT.

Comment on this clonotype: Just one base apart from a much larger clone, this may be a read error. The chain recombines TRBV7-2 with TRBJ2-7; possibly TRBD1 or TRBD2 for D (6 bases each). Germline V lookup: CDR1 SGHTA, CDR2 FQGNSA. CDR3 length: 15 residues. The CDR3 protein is CASSQASGDTYGQYF. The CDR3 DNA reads TGTGCCAGCAGCCAAGCCTCGGGGGACACCTACGGGCAGTACTTC.

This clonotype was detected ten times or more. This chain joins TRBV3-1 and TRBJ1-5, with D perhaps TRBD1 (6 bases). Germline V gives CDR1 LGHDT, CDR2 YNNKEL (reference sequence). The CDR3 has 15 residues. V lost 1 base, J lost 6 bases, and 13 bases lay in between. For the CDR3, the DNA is TGTGCCAGCAGCCAAGGGGGGGGGCAAGGTCAGCCCCAGCATTTT. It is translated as CASSQGGGQGQPQHF.

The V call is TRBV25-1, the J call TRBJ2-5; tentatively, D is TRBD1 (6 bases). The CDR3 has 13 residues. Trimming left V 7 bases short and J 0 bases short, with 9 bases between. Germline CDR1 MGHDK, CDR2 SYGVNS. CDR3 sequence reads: CASTRGYQETQYF. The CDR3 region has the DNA TGTGCCAGCACGAGGGGGTACCAAGAGACCCAGTACTTC.

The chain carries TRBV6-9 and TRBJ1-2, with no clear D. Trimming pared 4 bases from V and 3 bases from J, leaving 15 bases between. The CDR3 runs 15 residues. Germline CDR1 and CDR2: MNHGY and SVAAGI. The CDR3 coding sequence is TGTGCCAGCAGTTCCTTCACGCGGAGTCACTATGGCTACACCTTC. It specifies CASSSFTRSHYGYTF.

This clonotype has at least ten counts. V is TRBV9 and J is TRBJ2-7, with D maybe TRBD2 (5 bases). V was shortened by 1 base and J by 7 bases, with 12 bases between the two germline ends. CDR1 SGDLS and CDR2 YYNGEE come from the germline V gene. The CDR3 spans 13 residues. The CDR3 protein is CASSVIPSGEQYF. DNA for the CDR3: TGTGCCAGCAGCGTAATTCCCTCGGGGGAGCAGTACTTC.

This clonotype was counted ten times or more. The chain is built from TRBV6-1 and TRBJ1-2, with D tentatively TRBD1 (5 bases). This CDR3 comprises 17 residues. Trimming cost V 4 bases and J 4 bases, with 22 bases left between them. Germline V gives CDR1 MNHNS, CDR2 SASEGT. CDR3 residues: CASSGSGLRGRSYGYTF. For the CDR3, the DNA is TGTGCCAGCAGTGGAAGTGGATTACGGGGACGGAGCTATGGCTACACCTTC.

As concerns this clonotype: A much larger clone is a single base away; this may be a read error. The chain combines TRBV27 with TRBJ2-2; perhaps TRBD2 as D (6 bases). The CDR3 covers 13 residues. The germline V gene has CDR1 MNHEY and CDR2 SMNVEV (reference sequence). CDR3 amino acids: CASSGLVTGGLFF. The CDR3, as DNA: TGTGCCAGCAGTGGGTTGGTCACCGGGGGGCTGTTTTTT.

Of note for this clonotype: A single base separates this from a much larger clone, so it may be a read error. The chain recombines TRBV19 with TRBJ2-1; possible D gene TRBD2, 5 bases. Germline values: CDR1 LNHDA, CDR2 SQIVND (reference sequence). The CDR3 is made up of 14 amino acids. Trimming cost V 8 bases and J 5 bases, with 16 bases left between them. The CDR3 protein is CASVDGVLNNEQFF. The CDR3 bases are TGTGCCAGTGTGGACGGGGTTCTCAACAATGAGCAGTTCTTC.

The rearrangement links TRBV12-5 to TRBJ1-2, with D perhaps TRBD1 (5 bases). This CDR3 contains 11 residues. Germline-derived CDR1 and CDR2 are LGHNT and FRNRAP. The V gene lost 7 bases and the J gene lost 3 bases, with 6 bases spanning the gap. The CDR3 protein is CASEGDYGYTF. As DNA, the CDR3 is TGTGCTAGTGAAGGGGACTATGGCTACACCTTC.

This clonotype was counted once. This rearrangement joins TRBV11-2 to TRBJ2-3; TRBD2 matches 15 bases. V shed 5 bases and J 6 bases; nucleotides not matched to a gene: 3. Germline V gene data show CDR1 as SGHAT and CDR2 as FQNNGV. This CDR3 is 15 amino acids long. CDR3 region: CASSLGTSGRDTQYF. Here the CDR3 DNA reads TGTGCCAGCAGCCTCGGGACTAGCGGGAGGGATACGCAGTATTTT.

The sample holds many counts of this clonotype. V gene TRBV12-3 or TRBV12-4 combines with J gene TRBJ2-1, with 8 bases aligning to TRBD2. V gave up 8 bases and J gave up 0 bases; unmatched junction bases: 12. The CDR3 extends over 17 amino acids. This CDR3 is CASDGSGAVSSYNEQFF. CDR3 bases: TGTGCCAGCGACGGTAGCGGGGCCGTAAGCTCCTACAATGAGCAGTTCTTC.

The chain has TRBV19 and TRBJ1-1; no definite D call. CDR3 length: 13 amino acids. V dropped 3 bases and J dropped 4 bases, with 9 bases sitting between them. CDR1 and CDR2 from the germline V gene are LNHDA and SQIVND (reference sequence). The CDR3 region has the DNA TGTGCCAGTAGTATTTCTGTTGGCACTGAAGCTTTCTTT. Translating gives CASSISVGTEAFF.